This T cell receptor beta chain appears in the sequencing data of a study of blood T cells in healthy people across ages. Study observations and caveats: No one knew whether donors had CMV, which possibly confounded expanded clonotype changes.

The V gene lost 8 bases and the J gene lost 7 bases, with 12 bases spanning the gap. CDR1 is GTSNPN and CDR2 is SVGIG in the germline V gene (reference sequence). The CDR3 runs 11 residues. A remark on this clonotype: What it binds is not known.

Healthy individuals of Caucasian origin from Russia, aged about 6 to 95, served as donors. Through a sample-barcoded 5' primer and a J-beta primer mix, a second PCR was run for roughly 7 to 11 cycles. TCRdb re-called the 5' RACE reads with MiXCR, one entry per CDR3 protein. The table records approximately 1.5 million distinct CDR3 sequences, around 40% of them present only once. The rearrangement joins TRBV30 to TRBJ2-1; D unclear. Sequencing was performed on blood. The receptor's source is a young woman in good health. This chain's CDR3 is CAASIKNEQFF. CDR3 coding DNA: TGTGCCGCGTCGATTAAGAATGAGCAGTTCTTC.